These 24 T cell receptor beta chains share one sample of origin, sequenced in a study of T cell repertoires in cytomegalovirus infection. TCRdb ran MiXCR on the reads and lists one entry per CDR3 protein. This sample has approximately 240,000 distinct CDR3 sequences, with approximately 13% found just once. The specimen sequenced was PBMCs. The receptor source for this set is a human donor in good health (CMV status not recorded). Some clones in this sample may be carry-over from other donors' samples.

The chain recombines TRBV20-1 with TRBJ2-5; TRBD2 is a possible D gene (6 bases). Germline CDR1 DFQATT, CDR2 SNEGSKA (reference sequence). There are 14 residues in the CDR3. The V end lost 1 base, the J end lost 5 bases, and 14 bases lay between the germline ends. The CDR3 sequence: CSARGGAGLETQYF. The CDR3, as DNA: TGCAGTGCTAGAGGCGGGGCAGGGTTGGAGACCCAGTACTTC.

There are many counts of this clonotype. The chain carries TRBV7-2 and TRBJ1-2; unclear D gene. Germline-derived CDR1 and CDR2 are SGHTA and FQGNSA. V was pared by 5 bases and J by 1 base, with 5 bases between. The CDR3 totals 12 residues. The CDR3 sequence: CASSVVNYGYTF. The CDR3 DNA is TGTGCCAGCAGCGTTGTTAACTATGGCTACACCTTC.

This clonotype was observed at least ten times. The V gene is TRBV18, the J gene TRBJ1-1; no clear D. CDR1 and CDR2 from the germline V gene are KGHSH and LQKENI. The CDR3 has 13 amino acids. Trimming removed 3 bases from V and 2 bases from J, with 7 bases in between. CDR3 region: CASSPQANTEAFF. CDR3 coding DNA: TGTGCCAGCTCACCTCAGGCCAACACTGAAGCTTTCTTT.

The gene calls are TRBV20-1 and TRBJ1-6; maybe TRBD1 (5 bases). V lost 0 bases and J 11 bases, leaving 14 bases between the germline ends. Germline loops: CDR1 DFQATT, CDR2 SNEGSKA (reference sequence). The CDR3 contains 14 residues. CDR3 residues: CSARDGRGWAPLHF. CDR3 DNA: TGCAGTGCTAGAGATGGGAGGGGATGGGCACCCCTCCACTTT.

The CDR3 nucleotides are TGTGCCAGCAGCTTAGGGTTTCATCAGAACACTGAAGCTTTCTTT. This gives the protein CASSLGFHQNTEAFF. The gene calls are TRBV11-2 and TRBJ1-1; D remains ambiguous. V dropped 1 base and J dropped 1 base, with 10 bases sitting between them. CDR1 is SGHAT, CDR2 FQNNGV, per germline. This CDR3 has 15 amino acids.

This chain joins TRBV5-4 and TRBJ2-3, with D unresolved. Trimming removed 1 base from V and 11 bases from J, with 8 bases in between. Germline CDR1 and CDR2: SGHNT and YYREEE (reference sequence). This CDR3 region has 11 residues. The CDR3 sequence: CASSLIVEQYF. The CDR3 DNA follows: TGTGCCAGCAGCTTGATCGTAGAGCAGTATTTT.

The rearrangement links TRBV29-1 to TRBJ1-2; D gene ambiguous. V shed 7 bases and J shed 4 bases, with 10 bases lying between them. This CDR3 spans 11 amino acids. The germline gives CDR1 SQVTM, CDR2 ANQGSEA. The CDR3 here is CSAEGGYGYTF. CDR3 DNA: TGCAGCGCCGAGGGAGGCTATGGCTACACCTTC.

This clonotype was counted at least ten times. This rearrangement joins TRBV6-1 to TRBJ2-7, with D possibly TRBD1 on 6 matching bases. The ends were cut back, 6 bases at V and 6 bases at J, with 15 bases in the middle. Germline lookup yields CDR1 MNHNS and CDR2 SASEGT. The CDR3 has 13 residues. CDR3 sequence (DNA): TGTGCCAGCAGCCCCTCAGGGGCAGGCGAGCAGTACTTC. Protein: CASSPSGAGEQYF.

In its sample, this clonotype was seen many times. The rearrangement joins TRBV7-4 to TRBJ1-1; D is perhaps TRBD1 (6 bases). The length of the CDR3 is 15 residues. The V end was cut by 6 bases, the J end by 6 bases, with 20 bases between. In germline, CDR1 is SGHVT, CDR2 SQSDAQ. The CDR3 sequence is CASSCRGGLVPEAFF. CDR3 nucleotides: TGTGCCAGCAGTTGTAGGGGGGGGCTAGTTCCTGAAGCTTTCTTT.

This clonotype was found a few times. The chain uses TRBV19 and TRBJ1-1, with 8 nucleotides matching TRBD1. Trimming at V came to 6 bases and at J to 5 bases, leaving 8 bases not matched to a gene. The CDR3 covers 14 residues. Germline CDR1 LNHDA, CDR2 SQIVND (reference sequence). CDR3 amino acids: CASSHGQGGTEAFF. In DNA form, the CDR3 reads TGTGCCAGTAGCCATGGACAGGGAGGAACTGAAGCTTTCTTT.

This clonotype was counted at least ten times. For the CDR3, the DNA is TGTGCCAGCAGTGAAAGGGTTGGGAGCCCCCCGGGCTACGAGCAGTACTTC. The encoded protein is CASSERVGSPPGYEQYF. The chain employs TRBV2 and TRBJ2-7, with D tentatively TRBD2 (5 bases). V was shortened by 2 bases and J by 3 bases, with 20 bases between the two germline ends. The CDR3 has 17 amino acids. Per germline, CDR1 SNHLY and CDR2 FYNNEI.

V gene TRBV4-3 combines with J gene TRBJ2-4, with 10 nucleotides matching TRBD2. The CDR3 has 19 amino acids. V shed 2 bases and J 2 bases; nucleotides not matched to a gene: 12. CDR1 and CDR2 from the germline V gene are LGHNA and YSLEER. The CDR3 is CASSQRTSGMGGTKNIQYF. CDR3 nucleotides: TGCGCCAGCAGCCAAAGAACTAGCGGGATGGGAGGAACCAAAAACATTCAGTACTTC.

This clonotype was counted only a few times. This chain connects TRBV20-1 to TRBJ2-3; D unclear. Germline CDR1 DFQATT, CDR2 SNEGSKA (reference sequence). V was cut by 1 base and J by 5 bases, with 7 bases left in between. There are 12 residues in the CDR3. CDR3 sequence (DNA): TGCAGTGCTAGAGGTGCGGTAGATACGCAGTATTTT. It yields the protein CSARGAVDTQYF.

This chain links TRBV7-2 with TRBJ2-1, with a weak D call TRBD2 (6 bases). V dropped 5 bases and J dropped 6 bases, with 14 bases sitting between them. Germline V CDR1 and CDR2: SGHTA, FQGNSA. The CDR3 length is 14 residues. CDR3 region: CASSLTGTGNEQFF. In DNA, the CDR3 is TGTGCCAGCAGCCTTACGGGGACTGGCAATGAGCAGTTCTTC.

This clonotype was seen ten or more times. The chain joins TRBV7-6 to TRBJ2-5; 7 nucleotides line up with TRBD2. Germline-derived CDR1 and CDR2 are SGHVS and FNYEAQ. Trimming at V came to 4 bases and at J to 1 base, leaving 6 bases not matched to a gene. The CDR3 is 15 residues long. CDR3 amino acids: CASSSGLVPQETQYF. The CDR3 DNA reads TGTGCCAGCAGCTCAGGACTAGTCCCCCAAGAGACCCAGTACTTC.

The CDR3 loop reads CASSIVRTGELFF. The CDR3 DNA reads TGTGCCAGTAGTATAGTCAGGACCGGGGAGCTGTTTTTT. The chain joins TRBV19 to TRBJ2-2; D unclear. The CDR3 contains 13 residues. Trimming pared 1 base from V and 5 bases from J, leaving 5 bases between. Looked up from germline, CDR1 is LNHDA and CDR2 is SQIVND (reference sequence).

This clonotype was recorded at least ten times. The CDR3 loop is CASTENYGYTF. Written as DNA, the CDR3 is TGTGCCAGCACCGAAAATTATGGCTACACCTTC. This chain joins TRBV7-2 and TRBJ1-2; D is ambiguous. The V gene lost 7 bases and the J gene lost 5 bases, with 8 bases spanning the gap. CDR1 is SGHTA, CDR2 FQGNSA, per germline. This CDR3 spans 11 amino acids.

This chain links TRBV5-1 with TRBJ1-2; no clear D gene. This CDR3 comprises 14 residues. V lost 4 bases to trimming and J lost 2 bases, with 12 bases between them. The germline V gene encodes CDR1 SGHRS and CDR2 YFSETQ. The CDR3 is CASSPLTNNYGYTF. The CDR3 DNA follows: TGCGCCAGCAGCCCCCTGACGAACAACTATGGCTACACCTTC.

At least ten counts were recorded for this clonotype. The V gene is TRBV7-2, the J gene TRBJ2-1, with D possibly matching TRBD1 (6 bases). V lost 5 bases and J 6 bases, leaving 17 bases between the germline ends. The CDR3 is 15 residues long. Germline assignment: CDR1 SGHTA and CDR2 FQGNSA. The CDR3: CASSPWAEQGNEQFF. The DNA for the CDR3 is TGTGCCAGCAGCCCGTGGGCAGAACAGGGCAATGAGCAGTTCTTC.

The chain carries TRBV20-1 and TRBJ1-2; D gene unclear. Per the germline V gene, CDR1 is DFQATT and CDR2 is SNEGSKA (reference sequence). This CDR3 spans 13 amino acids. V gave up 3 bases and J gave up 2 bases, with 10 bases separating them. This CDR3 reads CSASQVANYGYTF. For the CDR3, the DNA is TGCAGTGCTAGCCAGGTCGCGAACTATGGCTACACCTTC.

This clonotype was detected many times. The CDR3 DNA follows: TGTGCCAGCAGCTTAGAAGATGAGCAGTTCTTC. Amino acid sequence: CASSLEDEQFF. The V gene is TRBV7-9, the J gene TRBJ2-1; D call uncertain. Germline V CDR1 and CDR2: SEHNR, FQNEAQ (reference sequence). Trimming cost V 1 base and J 8 bases, with 3 bases left between them. CDR3 length: 11 amino acids.

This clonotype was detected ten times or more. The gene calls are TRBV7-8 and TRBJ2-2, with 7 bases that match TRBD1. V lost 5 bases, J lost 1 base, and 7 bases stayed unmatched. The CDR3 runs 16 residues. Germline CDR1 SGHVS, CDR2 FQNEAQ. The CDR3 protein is CASSMAGTENTGELFF. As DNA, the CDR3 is TGTGCCAGCAGCATGGCCGGGACAGAGAACACCGGGGAGCTGTTTTTT.

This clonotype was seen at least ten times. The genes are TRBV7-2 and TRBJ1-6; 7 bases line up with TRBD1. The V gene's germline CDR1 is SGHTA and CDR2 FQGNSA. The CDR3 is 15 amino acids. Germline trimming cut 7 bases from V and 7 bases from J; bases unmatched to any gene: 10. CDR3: CASTIDRVGNSPLHF. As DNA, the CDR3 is TGTGCCAGCACTATAGACAGGGTCGGGAATTCACCCCTCCACTTT. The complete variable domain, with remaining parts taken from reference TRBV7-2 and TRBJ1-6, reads GAGVSQSPSNKVTEKGKDVELRCDPISGHTALYWYRQSLGQGLEFLIYFQGNSAPDKSGLPSDRFSAERTGGSVSTLTIQRTQQEDSAVYLCASTIDRVGNSPLHFGNGTRLTVT.

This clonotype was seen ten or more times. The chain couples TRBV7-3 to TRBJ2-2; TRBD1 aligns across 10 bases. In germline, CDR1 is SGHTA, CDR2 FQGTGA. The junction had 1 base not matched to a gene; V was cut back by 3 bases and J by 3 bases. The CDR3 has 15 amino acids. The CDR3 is CASSFGQGDTGELFF. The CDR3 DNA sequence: TGTGCCAGCAGCTTCGGACAGGGGGACACCGGGGAGCTGTTTTTT.